Sequencing of this T cell receptor (beta chain) was carried out in a study of blood T cell repertoires in COVID-19. About the research overall: T cells, B-cell-depleted T cells, or PBMCs provided the cDNA or gDNA that served as material.

The Seattle site enrolled patients during active infection and followed them longitudinally. Assay used: immunoSEQ multiplex PCR; TCRdb lists only in-frame clones, some missing. The sample holds over 250,000 clones; 91% are singletons and the top ten take under 3%. V shed 4 bases and J shed 6 bases, with 9 bases lying between them. CDR3 length equals 12 residues. Germline CDR1 reads MDHEN; CDR2 reads SYDVKM. The chain links TRBV28 to TRBJ1-1, with D possibly matching TRBD1 (5 bases). Sequenced sample: peripheral blood. This receptor was obtained from a young adult with COVID-19, enrolled during active disease. The CDR3 reads CASSYLTAEAFF. The DNA of the CDR3 is TGTGCCAGCAGTTATCTGACAGCTGAAGCTTTCTTT. Based on the CDR3 plus reference TRBV28 and TRBJ1-1, the full variable domain is DVKVTQSSRYLVKRTGEKVFLECVQDMDHENMFWYRQDPGLGLRLIYFSYDVKMKEKGDIPEGYSVSREKKERFSLILESASTNQTSMYLCASSYLTAEAFFGQGTRLTVV.